The 24 T cell receptor beta chains reported below all come from one sample, sequenced in a study of OX40 agonist ivuxolimab in advanced cancers. Repertoires were generated with immunoSEQ multiplex PCR, while TCRdb's copy carries only in-frame clones and drops some. The table records tens of thousands of clones, around nine tenths of them present only once. Sequenced material: CD4+ or CD8+ T cells sorted from blood, taken in a trial of the OX40 agonist ivuxolimab. The receptors were sampled from an adult with an advanced solid tumor such as melanoma, head and neck, liver or kidney cancer.

The V call is TRBV11-2, the J call TRBJ2-7; possible D gene TRBD1, 5 bases. The V and J ends lost 4 bases and 7 bases respectively, with 11 bases between them. Per the germline V gene, CDR1 is SGHAT and CDR2 is FQNNGV. This CDR3 is built from 12 residues. The CDR3 DNA sequence: TGTGCCAGCAGCTCCGGACAACTTGAGCAGTACTTC. This sequence encodes CASSSGQLEQYF.

The chain carries TRBV27 and TRBJ2-1; D is unclear. The germline V gene encodes CDR1 MNHEY and CDR2 SMNVEV (reference sequence). The V gene lost 8 bases and the J gene lost 7 bases, with 18 bases spanning the gap. The CDR3 has 14 amino acids. CDR3 loop: CASSPGGTLNEQFF. In DNA, the CDR3 is TGTGCCAGCTCCCCGGGCGGTACCTTAAATGAGCAGTTCTTC.

This chain links TRBV9 with TRBJ2-1; TRBD2 matches at 13 bases. The CDR3 contains 16 residues. Germline CDR1 SGDLS, CDR2 YYNGEE. V was clipped by 3 bases and J by 10 bases; unmatched bases: 10. This CDR3 is CASSASGLAGIGEQFF. In DNA, the CDR3 is TGTGCCAGCAGCGCTTCGGGACTAGCGGGAATTGGGGAGCAGTTCTTC.

The V and J genes are TRBV2 and TRBJ2-1; D call uncertain. Looked up from germline, CDR1 is SNHLY and CDR2 is FYNNEI. The CDR3 runs 15 residues. Trimming removed 5 bases from V and 1 base from J, with 12 bases in between. DNA for the CDR3: TGTGCCAGCAGTCCAGGAGTTGTATCCTACAATGAGCAGTTCTTC. Translated: CASSPGVVSYNEQFF.

The V and J genes are TRBV28 and TRBJ2-3; 10 nucleotides align to TRBD1. The V and J ends lost 5 bases and 10 bases, in that order; junction bases with no gene match: 6. Germline V gene lookup returns CDR1 MDHEN and CDR2 SYDVKM. This CDR3 comprises 13 residues. CDR3 region: CASSHGTGVPQYF. CDR3 DNA sequence: TGTGCCAGCAGTCACGGGACAGGGGTTCCGCAGTATTTT.

The V call is TRBV5-1, the J call TRBJ2-3; D is unclear. The CDR3 consists of 14 residues. Germline-derived CDR1 and CDR2 are SGHRS and YFSETQ. Trimming removed 0 bases at V and 1 base at J, with 6 bases between. As DNA, the CDR3 is TGCGCCAGCAGCTTGGTCGGACGCACAGATACGCAGTATTTT. Amino acids: CASSLVGRTDTQYF.

J is TRBJ2-1 and V is TRBV7-9; perhaps TRBD2 as D (6 bases). This CDR3 is built from 15 residues. Germline CDR1 SEHNR, CDR2 FQNEAQ (reference sequence). V gave up 5 bases and J gave up 2 bases, with 13 bases separating them. The DNA of the CDR3 is TGTGCCAGCAGCAAGACTAGTTCCACCTACAATGAGCAGTTCTTC. Translation gives CASSKTSSTYNEQFF.

The rearrangement joins TRBV4-3 to TRBJ2-3; D might be TRBD1 or TRBD2, each matching 5 bases. This CDR3 has 14 amino acids. Trimming stripped 4 bases from V and 6 bases from J, with 14 bases between. Germline loops: CDR1 LGHNA, CDR2 YSLEER. The CDR3 sequence: CASSPLGAGDTQYF. CDR3 bases: TGCGCCAGCAGCCCACTAGGAGCAGGGGATACGCAGTATTTT.

The CDR3 DNA reads TGTGCCAGCGGACGGGAGAGCTGGGGCTACACCTTC. As protein: CASGRESWGYTF. V gene TRBV18 combines with J gene TRBJ1-2; D not resolved. CDR1 is KGHSH and CDR2 is LQKENI in the germline V gene. The V end was cut by 8 bases, the J end by 8 bases, with 15 bases between. The CDR3 consists of 12 residues.

This clone was recorded once. This chain joins TRBV28 and TRBJ2-1, with D perhaps matching TRBD2 (6 bases). CDR3 size: 14 residues. Germline V gene sequence: CDR1 MDHEN, CDR2 SYDVKM. The V end lost 5 bases, the J end lost 5 bases, and 13 bases lay between the germline ends. CDR3 protein: CASSPQTSNNEQFF. The CDR3 DNA reads as TGTGCCAGCAGTCCCCAGACTAGTAACAATGAGCAGTTCTTC.

V is TRBV7-2 and J is TRBJ2-5, with TRBD1 matching over 7 bases. V lost 5 bases to trimming and J lost 5 bases; unmatched junction nucleotides: 5. This CDR3 spans 13 amino acids. CDR1 is SGHTA, CDR2 FQGNSA, per germline. The CDR3 DNA sequence: TGTGCCAGCAGCCGGGACAGTCCGGAGACCCAGTACTTC. Translation gives CASSRDSPETQYF.

The chain carries TRBV10-3 and TRBJ2-7; 9 positions match TRBD1. From germline, CDR1 is ENHRY and CDR2 SYGVKD. After removal of 8 bases from V and 3 bases from J, the junction contained 8 bases not matched to a gene. CDR3 length: 14 residues. The DNA for the CDR3 is TGTGCCATCGCTTCGGGACAGGGTGGCTACGAGCAGTACTTC. Encoded protein: CAIASGQGGYEQYF.

As regards this clone: A junction end diverges from the germline sequence, so it may reflect a read error. The genes are TRBV5-1 and TRBJ1-4, with D unclear. This CDR3 spans 14 amino acids. Germline-derived CDR1 and CDR2 are SGHRS and YFSETQ. CDR3 sequence reads: CASSPRLGNEKLFF. The CDR3 coding sequence is TGTGCCAGCAGCCCTCGACTTGGTAATGAAAAACTGTTTTTT.

The rearrangement joins TRBV30 to TRBJ2-3; tentatively, D is TRBD1 (5 bases). This CDR3 is 15 amino acids long. The germline V gene encodes CDR1 GTSNPN and CDR2 SVGIG (reference sequence). V was cut by 2 bases and J by 5 bases, with 17 bases left in between. CDR3 protein: CAWSRGGLRGDTQYF. The CDR3 coding sequence is TGTGCCTGGAGTAGGGGCGGCCTCAGAGGAGATACGCAGTATTTT.

The chain has TRBV7-2 and TRBJ2-3, with D hard to call. Trimming took off 1 base at V and 3 bases at J, with 11 bases between the two ends. Germline CDR1 and CDR2: SGHTA and FQGNSA. This CDR3 has 15 amino acids. The DNA for the CDR3 is TGTGCCAGCAGCTTAGGGGGAATCGGGACAGATACGCAGTATTTT. It specifies CASSLGGIGTDTQYF.

The V call is TRBV10-1, the J call TRBJ1-5; D is unresolved. V gave up 0 bases and J gave up 1 base, with 7 bases separating them. Germline V gene lookup returns CDR1 WNHNN and CDR2 SYGVQD (reference sequence). The CDR3 totals 15 residues. CDR3 residues: CASSESKGSNQPQHF. The CDR3 region has the DNA TGCGCCAGCAGTGAGTCCAAGGGAAGCAATCAGCCCCAGCATTTT.

This rearrangement joins TRBV5-1 to TRBJ1-2; TRBD1 matches at 10 bases. The CDR3 length is 15 residues. With V trimmed by 1 base and J by 4 bases, 4 bases remained unmatched. In germline, CDR1 is SGHRS, CDR2 YFSETQ. Here the CDR3 DNA reads TGCGCCAGCAGCTTGTGGACAGGGGGTGGCTATGGCTACACCTTC. Translated: CASSLWTGGGYGYTF.

V and J are TRBV7-2 and TRBJ1-1, with no clear D. Looked up from germline, CDR1 is SGHTA and CDR2 is FQGNSA. CDR3 size: 14 residues. Trimming cost V 3 bases and J 2 bases, with 10 bases left between them. This CDR3 reads CASSLWNRNTEAFF. The CDR3 nucleotides are TGTGCCAGCAGCTTGTGGAACCGAAACACTGAAGCTTTCTTT.

This clone appeared a few times. V gene TRBV6-1 combines with J gene TRBJ2-6; D is uncertain. The V end lost 7 bases, the J end lost 3 bases, and 10 bases lay between the germline ends. Germline loops: CDR1 MNHNS, CDR2 SASEGT. The CDR3 runs 14 residues. The CDR3 DNA sequence: TGTGCCAGCAAGGAAGGTGGTGGGGCCAACGTCCTGACTTTC. Translated, it gives CASKEGGGANVLTF.

The chain uses TRBV19 and TRBJ2-1, with 14 nucleotides matching TRBD2. Germline CDR1 LNHDA, CDR2 SQIVND (reference sequence). J lost 7 bases, V lost 3 bases, and 8 bases had no gene match. The length of the CDR3 is 17 residues. CDR3 nucleotides: TGTGCCAGTAGTATGAATCCGGGACTAGCGGGAGTAAATGAGCAGTTCTTC. Translation: CASSMNPGLAGVNEQFF.

The rearrangement links TRBV7-2 to TRBJ2-7, with D unresolved. The length of the CDR3 is 13 residues. From germline, CDR1 is SGHTA and CDR2 FQGNSA. The V and J ends lost 3 bases and 7 bases respectively, with 13 bases between them. Written as DNA, the CDR3 is TGTGCCAGCAGCTTCAACTCCCCCCAGGAGCAGTACTTC. The encoded protein is CASSFNSPQEQYF. The complete variable domain, with remaining parts taken from reference TRBV7-2 and TRBJ2-7, reads GAGVSQSPSNKVTEKGKDVELRCDPISGHTALYWYRQSLGQGLEFLIYFQGNSAPDKSGLPSDRFSAERTGGSVSTLTIQRTQQEDSAVYLCASSFNSPQEQYFGPGTRLTVT.

The CDR3 sequence: CAIDDGGSGNQPQHF. CDR3 coding DNA: TGTGCCATCGACGACGGGGGCTCCGGCAATCAGCCCCAGCATTTT. The chain couples TRBV7-9 to TRBJ1-5, with D possibly TRBD1 on 6 matching bases. The CDR3 runs 15 residues. The germline gives CDR1 SEHNR, CDR2 FQNEAQ (reference sequence). The ends were cut back, 10 bases at V and 2 bases at J, with 18 bases in the middle.

V and J are TRBV11-1 and TRBJ2-3; 7 positions agree with TRBD1. The CDR3 is made up of 15 amino acids. Per germline, CDR1 SGHAT and CDR2 FQDESV (reference sequence). The ends lost 3 bases at V and 5 bases at J; junction bases unmatched: 8. In nucleotides, the CDR3 is TGTGCCAGCAGCTTCTTATTACAGGGGCTAGATACGCAGTATTTT. Translation: CASSFLLQGLDTQYF.

The chain links TRBV5-4 to TRBJ2-2; TRBD1 matches at 7 bases. The CDR3 has 15 amino acids. CDR1 and CDR2 from the germline V gene are SGHNT and YYREEE (reference sequence). V lost 1 base and J lost 5; bases outside the gene matches: 5. The CDR3 sequence is CASSLSRQGTGELFF. The CDR3 coding sequence is TGTGCCAGCAGCTTGTCCCGACAGGGAACCGGGGAGCTGTTTTTT.